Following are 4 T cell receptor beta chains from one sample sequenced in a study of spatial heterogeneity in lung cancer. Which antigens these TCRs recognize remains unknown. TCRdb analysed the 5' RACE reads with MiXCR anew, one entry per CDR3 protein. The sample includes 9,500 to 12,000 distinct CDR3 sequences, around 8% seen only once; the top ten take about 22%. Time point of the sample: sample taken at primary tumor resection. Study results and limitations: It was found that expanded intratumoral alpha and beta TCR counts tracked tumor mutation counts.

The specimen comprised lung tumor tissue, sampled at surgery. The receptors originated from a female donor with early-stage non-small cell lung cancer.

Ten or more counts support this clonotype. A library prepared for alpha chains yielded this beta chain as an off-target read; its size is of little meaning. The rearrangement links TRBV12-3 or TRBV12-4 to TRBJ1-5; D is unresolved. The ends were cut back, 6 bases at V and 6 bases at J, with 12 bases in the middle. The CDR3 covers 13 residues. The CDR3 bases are TGTGCCAGCAGCCCGCAGGATGGTCAGCCCCAGCATTTT. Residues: CASSPQDGQPQHF.

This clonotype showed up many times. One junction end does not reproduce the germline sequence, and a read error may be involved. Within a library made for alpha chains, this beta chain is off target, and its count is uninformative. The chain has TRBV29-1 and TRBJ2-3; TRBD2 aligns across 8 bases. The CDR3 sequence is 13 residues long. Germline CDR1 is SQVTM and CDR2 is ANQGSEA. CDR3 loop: CSVATSGTDTQYF. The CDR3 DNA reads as TGCAGCGTTGCCACTAGCGGCACGGATACGCAGTATTTT.

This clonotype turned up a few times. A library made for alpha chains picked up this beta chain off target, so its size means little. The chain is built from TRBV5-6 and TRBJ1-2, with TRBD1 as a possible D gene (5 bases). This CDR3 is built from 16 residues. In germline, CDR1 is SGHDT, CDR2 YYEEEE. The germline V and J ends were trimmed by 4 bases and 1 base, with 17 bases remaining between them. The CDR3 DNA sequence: TGTGCCAGCAGCCCCCCCCGAGGGGAATATAACTATGGCTACACCTTC. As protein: CASSPPRGEYNYGYTF.

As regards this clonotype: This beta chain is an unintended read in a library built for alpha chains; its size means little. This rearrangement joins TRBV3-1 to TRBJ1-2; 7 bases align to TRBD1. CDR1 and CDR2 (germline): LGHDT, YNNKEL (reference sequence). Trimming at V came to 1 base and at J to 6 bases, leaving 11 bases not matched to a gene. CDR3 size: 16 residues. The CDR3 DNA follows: TGTGCCAGCAGCCAAGGACCAGGGGGGTGGGTTAATGGCTACACCTTC. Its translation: CASSQGPGGWVNGYTF.